The 17 T cell receptor beta chains below were found in one sample sequenced in a study of spatial heterogeneity in lung cancer (dated by TCRdb to about 2019). Library generation was performed with 5' RACE. The listed sequencing device is NextSeq 500. TCRdb ran its own pipeline on the public reads, namely fastp trimming at Q25 and MiXCR clone calling, and kept in-frame beta chains. Rows are unified per CDR3 protein, each entry keeping the most common DNA and genes. The sample table contains 100,000 to 110,000 distinct CDR3 sequences; only one count was recorded for 4.4% of them. In total, the top ten clones hold 20% to 25% of the sample. Results and caveats for the whole study, not just this receptor: A correlation was observed between the number of expanded intratumoral alpha and beta TCRs and the tumor nonsynonymous mutation count.

What this sample's time point label stands for: sample taken at primary tumor resection. Antigens of these TCRs are unknown. The starting material was lung tumor tissue, obtained at surgery. Source of these receptors: a male donor with early-stage non-small cell lung cancer.

Many counts were recorded for this clonotype. The chain carries TRBV7-9 and TRBJ2-1, with TRBD2 identical over 7 bases. V trimming: 5 bases; J trimming: 6 bases; junction bases outside the gene matches: 10. The germline CDR1 and CDR2 sequences are SEHNR and FQNEAQ (reference sequence). The length of the CDR3 is 15 residues. The CDR3 loop is CASSPGPGLVNEQFF. The DNA for the CDR3 is TGTGCCAGCAGCCCGGGCCCCGGACTAGTCAATGAGCAGTTCTTC.

This clonotype occurred many times. The chain has TRBV2 and TRBJ2-7; TRBD1 is a possible D gene (6 bases). V was cut by 5 bases and J by 3 bases, with 14 bases left in between. This CDR3 comprises 14 residues. Per germline, CDR1 SNHLY and CDR2 FYNNEI. CDR3 nucleotide sequence: TGTGCCAGCAGTAGACAGGAGCTCTTCTACGAGCAGTACTTC. Residues: CASSRQELFYEQYF.

This clonotype was seen many times. The chain recombines TRBV7-9 with TRBJ1-2; TRBD1 aligns across 7 bases. V lost 5 bases to trimming and J lost 3 bases; unmatched junction nucleotides: 0. The CDR3 runs to 12 residues. Looked up from germline, CDR1 is SEHNR and CDR2 is FQNEAQ (reference sequence). The CDR3 sequence: CASSTGDYGYTF. The DNA for the CDR3 is TGTGCCAGCAGCACAGGGGACTATGGCTACACCTTC.

The rearrangement joins TRBV4-2 to TRBJ1-2; D gene unclear. V was pared by 0 bases and J by 7 bases, with 9 bases between. Germline lookup yields CDR1 LGHNA and CDR2 YNFKEQ. The CDR3 has 13 residues. The CDR3 nucleotides are TGTGCCAGCAGCCAAGAAGGCCCCCTTGGCTACACCTTC. Amino acids: CASSQEGPLGYTF.

This chain uses TRBV5-1 with TRBJ2-3; 7 bases line up with TRBD2. The CDR3 runs 15 residues. J was trimmed by 4 bases and V by 3 bases; bases with no gene match: 8. Germline V lookup: CDR1 SGHRS, CDR2 YFSETQ. The CDR3 bases are TGCGCCAGCAGCTCCTCCGGGGGGTCGCCAGATACGCAGTATTTT. The encoded protein is CASSSSGGSPDTQYF.

In this sample, this clonotype turned up many times. This chain joins TRBV10-3 and TRBJ2-6, with D perhaps TRBD2 (6 bases). Germline V CDR1 and CDR2: ENHRY, SYGVKD. The CDR3 covers 16 residues. Trimming removed 4 bases at V and 4 bases at J, with 14 bases between. The CDR3 DNA is TGTGCCATCAGTGGCGGGGAAATGGAGGGGGCCAACGTCCTGACTTTC. It specifies CAISGGEMEGANVLTF.

This clonotype was detected many times. The rearrangement joins TRBV6-5 to TRBJ1-5, with a weak D call TRBD1 (5 bases). Trimming cost V 10 bases and J 4 bases, with 14 bases left between them. This CDR3 spans 13 amino acids. The germline gives CDR1 MNHEY, CDR2 SVGAGI. The CDR3 sequence: CATGVGGNQPQHF. Written as DNA, the CDR3 is TGTGCCACGGGGGTTGGAGGAAATCAGCCCCAGCATTTT.

Many counts were recorded for this clonotype. The rearrangement uses TRBV7-9 and TRBJ1-5, with D possibly being TRBD1 (6 bases). The CDR3 runs 14 residues. The germline V and J ends were trimmed by 1 base and 7 bases, with 11 bases remaining between them. CDR1 is SEHNR, CDR2 FQNEAQ, per germline (reference sequence). The CDR3 region has the DNA TGTGCCAGCAGCTTAGGGGGGCTCGAGCAGCCCCAGCATTTT. Protein sequence: CASSLGGLEQPQHF.

This clonotype was counted many times. V is TRBV27 and J is TRBJ1-2, with 9 positions matching TRBD1. Looked up from germline, CDR1 is MNHEY and CDR2 is SMNVEV (reference sequence). The CDR3 extends over 17 amino acids. V lost 3 bases to trimming and J lost 3 bases; unmatched junction nucleotides: 11. The CDR3 coding sequence is TGTGCCAGCAGTTTCAAATCCGGGACAGGGTCCCACTATGGCTACACCTTC. Protein sequence: CASSFKSGTGSHYGYTF.

This clonotype was recorded at least ten times. J is TRBJ1-1 and V is TRBV12-3 or TRBV12-4; D not resolved. The germline V and J ends were trimmed by 5 bases and 6 bases, with 16 bases remaining between them. CDR3 size: 14 residues. The CDR3 nucleotides read TGTGCCAGCAGTCTGAGACATCTCGGCGCTGAAGCTTTCTTT. This encodes CASSLRHLGAEAFF.

This clonotype was seen ten or more times. The rearrangement links TRBV28 to TRBJ2-2; 11 bases match TRBD2. The CDR3 covers 18 residues. V shed 6 bases and J 5 bases; nucleotides not matched to a gene: 14. Germline V gene sequence: CDR1 MDHEN, CDR2 SYDVKM. The CDR3 reads CASRTGTLAGVRTGELFF. CDR3 DNA sequence: TGTGCCAGCAGGACCGGGACACTAGCGGGAGTACGAACCGGGGAGCTGTTTTTT. Looking up the rest from reference TRBV28 and TRBJ2-2 gives the full variable domain: DVKVTQSSRYLVKRTGEKVFLECVQDMDHENMFWYRQDPGLGLRLIYFSYDVKMKEKGDIPEGYSVSREKKERFSLILESASTNQTSMYLCASRTGTLAGVRTGELFFGEGSRLTVL.

This clonotype was found many times. The chain joins TRBV4-2 to TRBJ1-4, with a possible D match to TRBD1 (6 bases). Germline CDR1 is LGHNA and CDR2 is YNFKEQ. The V end lost 2 bases, the J end lost 5 bases, and 9 bases lay between the germline ends. This CDR3 spans 14 amino acids. In nucleotides, the CDR3 is TGTGCCAGCAGCCAAACGGACAGAAATGAAAAACTGTTTTTT. It translates to CASSQTDRNEKLFF.

The sample holds many counts of this clonotype. The J gene is TRBJ2-3, the V gene TRBV20-1; 14 bases map to TRBD2. CDR1 DFQATT and CDR2 SNEGSKA come from the germline V gene (reference sequence). J lost 8 bases, V lost 6 bases, and 13 bases had no gene match. The CDR3 loop spans 16 amino acids. CDR3 loop: CSALGLAGAQVGTQYF. The CDR3 region has the DNA TGCAGTGCCTTGGGACTAGCGGGAGCCCAGGTCGGTACGCAGTATTTT.

At least ten counts were recorded for this clonotype. CDR3 loop: CASSLVGHEQYF. The CDR3 nucleotides are TGTGCCAGCAGCTTAGTTGGGCACGAGCAGTACTTC. The chain links TRBV7-9 to TRBJ2-7; D gene unclear. V was shortened by 1 base and J by 5 bases, with 6 bases between the two germline ends. The CDR3 spans 12 residues. Germline lookup yields CDR1 SEHNR and CDR2 FQNEAQ (reference sequence).

This clonotype was counted many times. This sequence joins TRBV6-1 and TRBJ1-2; no reliable D call. The germline V and J ends were trimmed by 7 bases and 1 base, with 16 bases remaining between them. The CDR3 spans 15 residues. Germline CDR1 and CDR2: MNHNS and SASEGT. CDR3 in amino acids: CASTYGPSFNYGYTF. The DNA of the CDR3 is TGTGCCAGCACGTACGGACCATCCTTTAACTATGGCTACACCTTC.

In this sample, this clonotype turned up many times. The CDR3 DNA sequence: TGTGCCAGCAGCGAGGCCGGACTTGATGGGCCCCAGCATTTT. It specifies CASSEAGLDGPQHF. The gene calls are TRBV7-9 and TRBJ1-5; D is unresolved. The CDR3 is made up of 14 amino acids. Germline V lookup: CDR1 SEHNR, CDR2 FQNEAQ (reference sequence). Deletions cut 5 bases from V and 9 bases from J, with 17 bases between. Full variable domain (outside the CDR3, taken from reference TRBV7-9 and TRBJ1-5): DTGVSQNPRHKITKRGQNVTFRCDPISEHNRLYWYRQTLGQGPEFLTYFQNEAQLEKSRLLSDRFSAERPKGSFSTLEIQRTEQGDSAMYLCASSEAGLDGPQHFGDGTRLSIL.

This clonotype was detected many times. The chain uses TRBV5-6 and TRBJ1-1; D call uncertain. Deletions cut 4 bases from V and 4 bases from J, with 8 bases between. The V gene's germline CDR1 is SGHDT and CDR2 YYEEEE. This CDR3 has 12 amino acids. The CDR3 spells CASSRETTEAFF. The CDR3 DNA reads as TGTGCCAGCAGCAGGGAAACCACTGAAGCTTTCTTT.